The 20 T cell receptor beta chains in this list originate from one sample, sequenced in a study of blood T cell repertoires in COVID-19. The assay was immunoSEQ multiplex PCR, and TCRdb's table has in-frame clones only and misses some. The sample lists about 33,000 clones; about 91% were seen once. The sample was peripheral blood. All receptors derive from a human donor in a cohort sampled during active COVID-19.

CDR3 sequence: CASSPTGKAINEKLFF. The CDR3 region has the DNA TGTGCCAGCAGCCCGACAGGGAAGGCTATCAATGAAAAACTGTTTTTT. The genes are TRBV6-6 and TRBJ1-4; 7 bases line up with TRBD1. CDR3 size: 16 residues. The germline gives CDR1 MNHNY, CDR2 SVGAGI (reference sequence). V was pared by 6 bases and J by 5 bases, with 12 bases of the junction left unmatched.

This clone is labeled as medium-sized. V is TRBV2 and J is TRBJ1-5, with D possibly matching TRBD1 (6 bases). The CDR3 sequence is 17 residues long. Germline CDR1 and CDR2: SNHLY and FYNNEI. V was shortened by 5 bases and J by 4 bases, with 21 bases between the two germline ends. The chain's CDR3 is CASSRQVLDIGNQPQHF. In DNA form, the CDR3 reads TGTGCCAGCAGTCGACAGGTATTGGATATCGGGAATCAGCCCCAGCATTTT. The full variable domain, in which reference TRBV2 and TRBJ1-5 provide the parts outside the CDR3, is EPEVTQTPSHQVTQMGQEVILRCVPISNHLYFYWYRQILGQKVEFLVSFYNNEISEKSEIFDDQFSVERPDGSNFTLKIRSTKLEDSAMYFCASSRQVLDIGNQPQHFGDGTRLSIL.

CDR3 loop: CSASPSADTQYF. CDR3 DNA: TGCAGTGCTAGTCCTTCCGCAGATACGCAGTATTTT. The V call is TRBV20-1, the J call TRBJ2-3; the D is unclear. V was cut by 3 bases and J by 4 bases, with 8 bases left in between. Germline lookup yields CDR1 DFQATT and CDR2 SNEGSKA (reference sequence). The CDR3 runs to 12 residues.

The CDR3, as DNA: TGTGCCATCGGCGACAGGGTCCAAGAGACCCAGTACTTC. It codes for CAIGDRVQETQYF. The chain has TRBV10-3 and TRBJ2-5, with 7 bases aligning to TRBD1. The germline CDR1 and CDR2 sequences are ENHRY and SYGVKD. The CDR3 has 13 residues. The junction had 4 bases not matched to a gene; V was cut back by 8 bases and J by 1 base.

This clone was detected once. This chain links TRBV9 with TRBJ2-2, with D perhaps matching TRBD2 (5 bases). Deletions cut 0 bases from V and 1 base from J, with 10 bases between. CDR3 length: 16 residues. The germline V gene has CDR1 SGDLS and CDR2 YYNGEE. The CDR3 DNA is TGTGCCAGCAGCGTAGTTCGCGGGCGGAACACCGGGGAGCTGTTTTTT. Residues: CASSVVRGRNTGELFF.

The chain has TRBV2 and TRBJ2-5; 8 positions agree with TRBD1. Germline-derived CDR1 and CDR2 are SNHLY and FYNNEI. CDR3 length equals 15 residues. The V segment lost 5 bases and the J segment 7 bases; nucleotides outside the gene matches: 12. As DNA, the CDR3 is TGTGCCAGCAGTCGGGCGGGACAGGCCTTGGGGACCCAGTACTTC. The encoded protein is CASSRAGQALGTQYF.

The rearrangement links TRBV28 to TRBJ2-3; 8 bases map to TRBD1. The CDR3 has 14 amino acids. After removal of 7 bases from V and 1 base from J, the junction contained 4 bases not matched to a gene. Germline V gene lookup returns CDR1 MDHEN and CDR2 SYDVKM. CDR3 nucleotides: TGTGCCAGCACCCTGACAGGGGGCACAGATACGCAGTATTTT. It yields the protein CASTLTGGTDTQYF.

The chain carries TRBV5-1 and TRBJ2-1; 10 bases match TRBD1. Germline V gene sequence: CDR1 SGHRS, CDR2 YFSETQ. CDR3 length equals 14 residues. V dropped 0 bases and J dropped 7; count of bases not matched to a gene: 1. In DNA, the CDR3 is TGCGCCAGCAGCTTGGGGGACAGGGGAAATGAGCAGTTCTTC. It specifies CASSLGDRGNEQFF. The full variable domain, completed using reference TRBV5-1 and TRBJ2-1, is KAGVTQTPRYLIKTRGQQVTLSCSPISGHRSVSWYQQTPGQGLQFLFEYFSETQRNKGNFPGRFSGRQFSNSRSEMNVSTLELGDSALYLCASSLGDRGNEQFFGPGTRLTVL.

The rearrangement uses TRBV10-1 and TRBJ2-2, with 9 nucleotides matching TRBD2. The CDR3 has 17 residues. V was clipped by 4 bases and J by 4 bases; unmatched bases: 10. Germline lookup yields CDR1 WNHNN and CDR2 SYGVQD (reference sequence). The CDR3 sequence: CASSGPAGGLITGELFF. The CDR3, as DNA: TGCGCCAGCAGTGGCCCAGCGGGGGGCCTGATCACCGGGGAGCTGTTTTTT.

This clone was observed once. The chain recombines TRBV19 with TRBJ1-6; D is unclear. V dropped 7 bases and J dropped 6 bases, with 10 bases sitting between them. The CDR3 extends over 13 amino acids. CDR1 is LNHDA, CDR2 SQIVND, per germline (reference sequence). The DNA of the CDR3 is TGTGCCAGTACTAGAACGGGTAATTCACCCCTCCACTTT. Amino acids: CASTRTGNSPLHF.

The sample holds one count of this clone. This chain uses TRBV28 with TRBJ1-3; D is ambiguous. This CDR3 is built from 16 residues. Trimming took off 10 bases at V and 0 bases at J, with 19 bases between the two ends. CDR1 and CDR2 from the germline V gene are MDHEN and SYDVKM. Written as DNA, the CDR3 is TGTGCCACAAGAGCACCGAGACTTAGCTCTGGAAACACCATATATTTT. Its translation is CATRAPRLSSGNTIYF.

The V call is TRBV4-1, the J call TRBJ1-2; 8 nucleotides match TRBD1. CDR1 is MGHRA, CDR2 YSYEKL, per germline. This CDR3 has 14 residues. V lost 3 bases and J lost 5; bases outside the gene matches: 5. The CDR3 nucleotides read TGCGCCAGCAGCCAGACGACAGGGGAGTATGGCTACACCTTC. Translating gives CASSQTTGEYGYTF.

The chain combines TRBV18 with TRBJ1-1; D gene ambiguous. The V gene lost 3 bases and the J gene lost 5 bases, with 13 bases spanning the gap. The CDR3 is made up of 14 amino acids. The germline V gene has CDR1 KGHSH and CDR2 LQKENI. Here the CDR3 DNA reads TGTGCCAGCTCACCCAGGTCCGGATTTACTGAAGCTTTCTTT. Its translation is CASSPRSGFTEAFF.

V usage is TRBV4-1 and J usage is TRBJ1-5, with D possibly matching TRBD1 (6 bases). Per germline, CDR1 MGHRA and CDR2 YSYEKL. The CDR3 contains 16 residues. The V gene lost 1 base and the J gene lost 4 bases, with 14 bases spanning the gap. The CDR3 protein is CASSQAFDRTNQPQHF. CDR3 DNA: TGCGCCAGCAGCCAAGCTTTTGACAGGACAAATCAGCCCCAGCATTTT.

The J gene is TRBJ2-3, the V gene TRBV13; the match to TRBD1 covers 9 bases. CDR1 PRHDT and CDR2 FYEKMQ come from the germline V gene (reference sequence). The CDR3 length is 14 residues. Unmatched junction bases numbered 4, after V lost 5 bases and J lost 4 bases. The CDR3 nucleotides read TGTGCCAGCAGCCCCGACAGGGGGGCAGATACGCAGTATTTT. This encodes CASSPDRGADTQYF.

This clone was recorded only once. The chain uses TRBV11-3 and TRBJ2-3; TRBD2 aligns across 7 bases. Germline-derived CDR1 and CDR2 are SGHNT and YENEEA. This CDR3 has 15 residues. V lost 0 bases to trimming and J lost 4 bases; unmatched junction nucleotides: 4. CDR3: CASSLEVAGADTQYF. DNA for the CDR3: TGTGCCAGCAGCTTAGAGGTGGCGGGGGCAGATACGCAGTATTTT. Looking up the rest from reference TRBV11-3 and TRBJ2-3 gives the full variable domain: EAGVVQSPRYKIIEKKQPVAFWCNPISGHNTLYWYLQNLGQGPELLIRYENEEAVDDSQLPKDRFSAERLKGVDSTLKIQPAELGDSAVYLCASSLEVAGADTQYFGPGTRLTVL.

This clone has just one count. The chain employs TRBV18 and TRBJ2-5, with 8 bases that match TRBD1. The V segment lost 4 bases and the J segment 2 bases; nucleotides outside the gene matches: 3. The germline CDR1 and CDR2 sequences are KGHSH and LQKENI. CDR3 length equals 14 residues. The CDR3 sequence: CASSRGQGQETQYF. The CDR3 DNA sequence: TGTGCCAGCTCACGAGGACAGGGTCAAGAGACCCAGTACTTC.

CDR3 coding DNA: TGTGCCAGCAGCCCCAGGACAGGGGTCCCCGGGGAGCTGTTTTTT. Translation gives CASSPRTGVPGELFF. The chain has TRBV13 and TRBJ2-2; 9 nucleotides line up with TRBD1. The germline CDR1 and CDR2 sequences are PRHDT and FYEKMQ (reference sequence). The CDR3 extends over 15 amino acids. The trim removed 5 bases at V and 6 bases at J, leaving 7 bases unmatched.

This chain uses TRBV15 with TRBJ2-5; perhaps TRBD1 as D (5 bases). This CDR3 contains 14 residues. CDR1 and CDR2 from the germline V gene are LNHNV and YYDKDF (reference sequence). The V end lost 1 base, the J end lost 1 base, and 7 bases lay between the germline ends. In nucleotides, the CDR3 is TGTGCCACCAGCAGAGGGCAGGGCCAAGAGACCCAGTACTTC. This codes for CATSRGQGQETQYF.

The chain has TRBV15 and TRBJ2-7; 10 bases align to TRBD2. Germline V CDR1 and CDR2: LNHNV, YYDKDF (reference sequence). The CDR3 length is 16 residues. The ends lost 1 base at V and 4 bases at J; junction bases unmatched: 7. The CDR3 nucleotides are TGTGCCACCAGCAGAGTCGGACTAGCGGAACCTTACGAGCAGTACTTC. Amino acids: CATSRVGLAEPYEQYF. The variable domain in full, completed from reference TRBV15 and TRBJ2-7, reads DAMVIQNPRYQVTQFGKPVTLSCSQTLNHNVMYWYQQKSSQAPKLLFHYYDKDFNNEADTPDNFQSRRPNTSFCFLDIRSPGLGDTAMYLCATSRVGLAEPYEQYFGPGTRLTVT.